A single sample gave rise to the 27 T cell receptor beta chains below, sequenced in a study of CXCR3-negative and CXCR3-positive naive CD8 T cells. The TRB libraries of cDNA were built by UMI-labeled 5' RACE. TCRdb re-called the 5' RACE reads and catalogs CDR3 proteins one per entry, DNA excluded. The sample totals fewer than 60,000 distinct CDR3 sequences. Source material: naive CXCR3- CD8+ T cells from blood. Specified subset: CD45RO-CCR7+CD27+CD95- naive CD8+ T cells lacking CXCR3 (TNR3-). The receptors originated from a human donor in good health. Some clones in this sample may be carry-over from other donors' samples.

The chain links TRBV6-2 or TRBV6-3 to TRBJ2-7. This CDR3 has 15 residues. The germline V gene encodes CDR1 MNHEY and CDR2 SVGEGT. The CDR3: CASQPPGVVSYEQYF.

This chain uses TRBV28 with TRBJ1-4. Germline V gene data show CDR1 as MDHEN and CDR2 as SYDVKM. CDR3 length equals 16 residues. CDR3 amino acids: CASGTHGAPGGEKLFF.

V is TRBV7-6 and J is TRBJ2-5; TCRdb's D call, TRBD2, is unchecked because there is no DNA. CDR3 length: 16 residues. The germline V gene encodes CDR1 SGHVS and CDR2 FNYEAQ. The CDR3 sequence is CASSSSSGGPGETQYF.

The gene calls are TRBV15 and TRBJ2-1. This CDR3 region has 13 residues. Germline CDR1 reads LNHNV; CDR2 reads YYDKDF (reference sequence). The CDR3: CATSRDRHNEQFF.

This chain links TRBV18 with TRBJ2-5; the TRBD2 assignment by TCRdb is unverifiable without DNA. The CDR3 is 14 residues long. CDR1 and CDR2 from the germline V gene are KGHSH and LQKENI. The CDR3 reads CASSTPGTSETQYF.

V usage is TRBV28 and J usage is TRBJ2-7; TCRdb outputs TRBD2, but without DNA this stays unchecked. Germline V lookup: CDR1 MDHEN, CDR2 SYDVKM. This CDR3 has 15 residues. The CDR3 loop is CASTPLSRGLYEQYF. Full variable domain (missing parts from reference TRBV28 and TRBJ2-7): DVKVTQSSRYLVKRTGEKVFLECVQDMDHENMFWYRQDPGLGLRLIYFSYDVKMKEKGDIPEGYSVSREKKERFSLILESASTNQTSMYLCASTPLSRGLYEQYFGPGTRLTVT.

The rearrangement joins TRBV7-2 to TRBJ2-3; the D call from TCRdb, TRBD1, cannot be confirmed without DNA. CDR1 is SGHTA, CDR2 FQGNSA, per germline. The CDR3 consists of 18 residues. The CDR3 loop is CASSLAPDRFISTDTQYF.

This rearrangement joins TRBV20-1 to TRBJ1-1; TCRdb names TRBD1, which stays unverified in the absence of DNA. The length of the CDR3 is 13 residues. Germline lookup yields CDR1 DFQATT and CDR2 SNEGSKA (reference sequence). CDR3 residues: CSAGGGSVTEAFF.

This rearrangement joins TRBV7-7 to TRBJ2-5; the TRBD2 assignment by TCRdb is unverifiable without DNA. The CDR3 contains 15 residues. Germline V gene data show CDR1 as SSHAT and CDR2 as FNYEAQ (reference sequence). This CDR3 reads CASSPSAGIQETQYF.

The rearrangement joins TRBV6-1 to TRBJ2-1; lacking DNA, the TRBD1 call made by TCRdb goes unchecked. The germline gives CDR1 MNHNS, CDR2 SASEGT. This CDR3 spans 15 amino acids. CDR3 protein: CASSELGARPNEQFF.

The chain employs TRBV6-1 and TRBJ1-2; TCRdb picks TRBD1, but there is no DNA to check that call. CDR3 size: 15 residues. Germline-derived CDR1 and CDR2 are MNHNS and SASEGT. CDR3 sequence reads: CASSENRVPFYGYTF.

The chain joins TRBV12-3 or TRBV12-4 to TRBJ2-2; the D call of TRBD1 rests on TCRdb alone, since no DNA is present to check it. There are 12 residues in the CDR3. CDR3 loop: CASSPGTGELFF.

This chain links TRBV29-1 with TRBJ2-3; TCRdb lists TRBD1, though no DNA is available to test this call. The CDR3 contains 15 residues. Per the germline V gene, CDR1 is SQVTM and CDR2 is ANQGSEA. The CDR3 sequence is CSVEGQGAHTDTQYF.

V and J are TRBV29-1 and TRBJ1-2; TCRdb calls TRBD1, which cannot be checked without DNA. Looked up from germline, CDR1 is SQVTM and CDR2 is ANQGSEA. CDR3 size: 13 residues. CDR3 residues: CSVDGDGNYGYTF. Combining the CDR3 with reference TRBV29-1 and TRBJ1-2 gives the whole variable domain SAVISQKPSRDICQRGTSLTIQCQVDSQVTMMFWYRQQPGQSLTLIATANQGSEATYESGFVIDKFPISRPNLTFSTLTVSNMSPEDSSIYLCSVDGDGNYGYTFGSGTRLTVV.

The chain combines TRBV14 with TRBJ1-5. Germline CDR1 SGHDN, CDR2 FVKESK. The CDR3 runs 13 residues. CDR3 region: CASSRRGNQPQHF.

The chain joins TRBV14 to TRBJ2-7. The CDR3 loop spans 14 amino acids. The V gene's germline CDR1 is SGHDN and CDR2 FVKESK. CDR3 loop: CASSHYKANYEQYF.

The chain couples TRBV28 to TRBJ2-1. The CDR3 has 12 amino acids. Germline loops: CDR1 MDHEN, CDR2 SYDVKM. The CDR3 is CASSFFGQWEFF.

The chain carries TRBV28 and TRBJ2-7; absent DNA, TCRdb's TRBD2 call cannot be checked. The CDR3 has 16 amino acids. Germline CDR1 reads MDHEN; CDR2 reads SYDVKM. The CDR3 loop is CASSPTLGSRTYEQYF.

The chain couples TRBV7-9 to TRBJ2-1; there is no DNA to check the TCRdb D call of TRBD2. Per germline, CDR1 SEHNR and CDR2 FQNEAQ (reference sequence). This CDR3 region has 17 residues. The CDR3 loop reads CASSPRSGSTPYNEQFF.

The CDR3 protein is CASSYSGGMSSYEQYF. The chain is built from TRBV6-5 and TRBJ2-7; TCRdb outputs TRBD2, but without DNA this stays unchecked. This CDR3 region has 16 residues. Germline V gene lookup returns CDR1 MNHEY and CDR2 SVGAGI.

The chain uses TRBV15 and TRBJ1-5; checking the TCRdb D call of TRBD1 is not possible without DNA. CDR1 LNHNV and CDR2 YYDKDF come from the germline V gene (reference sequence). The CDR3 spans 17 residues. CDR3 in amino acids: CATSRELRTGENQPQHF. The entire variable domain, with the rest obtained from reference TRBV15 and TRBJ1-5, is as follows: DAMVIQNPRYQVTQFGKPVTLSCSQTLNHNVMYWYQQKSSQAPKLLFHYYDKDFNNEADTPDNFQSRRPNTSFCFLDIRSPGLGDTAMYLCATSRELRTGENQPQHFGDGTRLSIL.

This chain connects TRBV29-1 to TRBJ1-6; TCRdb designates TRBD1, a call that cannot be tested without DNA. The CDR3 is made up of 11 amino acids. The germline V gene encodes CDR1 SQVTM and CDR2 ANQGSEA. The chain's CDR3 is CRSRGDSPLHF.

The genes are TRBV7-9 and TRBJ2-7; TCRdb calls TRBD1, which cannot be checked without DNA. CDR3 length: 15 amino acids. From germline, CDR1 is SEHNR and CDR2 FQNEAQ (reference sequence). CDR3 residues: CASSLVGQGSTEQYF.

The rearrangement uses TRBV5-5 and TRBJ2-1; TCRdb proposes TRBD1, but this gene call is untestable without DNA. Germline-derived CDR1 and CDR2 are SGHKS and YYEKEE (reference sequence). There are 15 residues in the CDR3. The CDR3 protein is CASSLEGGPFNEQFF.

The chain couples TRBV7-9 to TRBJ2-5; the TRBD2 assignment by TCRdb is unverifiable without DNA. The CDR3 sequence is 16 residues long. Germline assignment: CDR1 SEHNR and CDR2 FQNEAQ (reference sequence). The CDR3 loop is CASSYPGLAGQETQYF.

The CDR3 loop reads CASSLAHSNEQFF. V usage is TRBV27 and J usage is TRBJ2-1. The CDR3 runs to 13 residues. Germline CDR1 MNHEY, CDR2 SMNVEV (reference sequence).

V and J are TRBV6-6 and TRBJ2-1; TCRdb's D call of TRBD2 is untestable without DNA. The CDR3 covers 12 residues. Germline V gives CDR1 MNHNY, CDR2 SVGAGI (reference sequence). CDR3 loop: CASRALGDEQFF.